Each of the 16 T cell receptor beta chains below was sequenced from the same sample in a study of shared clonotypes between healthy human individuals. Clones were sequenced by immunoSEQ multiplex PCR, and TCRdb holds only the in-frame ones, with some missing. This table has about 1,800,000 clones, roughly 94% appearing once. Naive CD8 isolation took CD45RO-negative cells positively selected for CCR7 and excluded terminally differentiated effector memory CD45RA+ cells. The specimen sequenced was naive CD8+ T cells sorted from blood. All receptors derive from a man younger than 35 in good health.

This chain uses TRBV7-9 with TRBJ1-4; D remains unclear. The germline V gene encodes CDR1 SEHNR and CDR2 FQNEAQ (reference sequence). This CDR3 is built from 17 residues. With 3 bases removed from V and 0 bases from J, the gap between germline ends came to 14 bases. The CDR3 sequence: CASSFLGMGATNEKLFF. For the CDR3, the DNA is TGTGCCAGCAGCTTCTTGGGGATGGGAGCAACTAATGAAAAACTGTTTTTT.

The rearrangement links TRBV6-5 to TRBJ1-5; no clear D gene. The germline gives CDR1 MNHEY, CDR2 SVGAGI. This CDR3 is built from 14 residues. V dropped 2 bases and J dropped 9 bases, with 14 bases sitting between them. CDR3 nucleotides: TGTGCCAGCAGTTACGCACCCGTAGGCTGGCCCCAGCATTTT. Its translation is CASSYAPVGWPQHF.

The chain has TRBV6-5 and TRBJ2-5, with D perhaps matching TRBD2 (6 bases). CDR1 is MNHEY and CDR2 is SVGAGI in the germline V gene. V was cut by 5 bases and J by 8 bases, with 9 bases left in between. This CDR3 contains 11 residues. Here the CDR3 DNA reads TGTGCCAGCAGTGACGGGACTACCCAGTACTTC. Protein sequence: CASSDGTTQYF.

As regards this clone: The germline gene is not matched at one end of the junction; a read error may be the cause. The chain joins TRBV13 to TRBJ1-2, with 9 positions matching TRBD1. There are 13 residues in the CDR3. CDR1 is PRHDT, CDR2 FYEKMQ, per germline (reference sequence). DNA of the CDR3: TGTGCCAGCAGCCTAGGGGACAGGGATGGCTACACCTTC. It translates to CASSLGDRDGYTF.

In the case of this clone: Other nucleotide sequences from this sample produce the same CDR3. The chain joins TRBV10-3 to TRBJ2-2, with D unclear. There are 13 residues in the CDR3. Germline-derived CDR1 and CDR2 are ENHRY and SYGVKD. With 6 bases removed from V and 1 base from J, the gap between germline ends came to 6 bases. CDR3: CAIRGLNTGELFF. CDR3 DNA: TGTGCCATCAGGGGATTGAACACCGGGGAGCTGTTTTTT.

The chain uses TRBV11-2 and TRBJ2-3; unclear D gene. Germline CDR1 and CDR2: SGHAT and FQNNGV. The V and J ends lost 5 bases and 2 bases respectively, with 11 bases between them. This CDR3 has 14 amino acids. The CDR3 coding sequence is TGTGCCAGCAGCCCCTGGACGAACACAGATACGCAGTATTTT. It is translated as CASSPWTNTDTQYF. The complete variable domain, with remaining parts taken from reference TRBV11-2 and TRBJ2-3, reads EAGVAQSPRYKIIEKRQSVAFWCNPISGHATLYWYQQILGQGPKLLIQFQNNGVVDDSQLPKDRFSAERLKGVDSTLKIQPAKLEDSAVYLCASSPWTNTDTQYFGPGTRLTVL.

The chain couples TRBV7-9 to TRBJ2-7; the D is unclear. Germline V lookup: CDR1 SEHNR, CDR2 FQNEAQ (reference sequence). V was pared by 4 bases and J by 3 bases, with 16 bases between. The CDR3 runs 15 residues. Here the CDR3 DNA reads TGTGCCAGCAGCTCAGAGTACTACATTGACTACGAGCAGTACTTC. It yields the protein CASSSEYYIDYEQYF.

The gene calls are TRBV5-6 and TRBJ2-3; 7 bases agree with TRBD1. The CDR3 totals 16 residues. CDR1 is SGHDT, CDR2 YYEEEE, per germline. V lost 4 bases and J lost 3; bases outside the gene matches: 11. The CDR3 spells CASSPTGRLGTDTQYF. CDR3 coding DNA: TGTGCCAGCAGCCCGACAGGGCGGTTAGGGACAGATACGCAGTATTTT.

Regarding this clone: The sample has other DNA sequences that encode this CDR3 too. The chain employs TRBV5-5 and TRBJ1-1; D not certain. V was pared by 0 bases and J by 0 bases, with 3 bases between. The CDR3 has 13 amino acids. Germline V gene data show CDR1 as SGHKS and CDR2 as YYEKEE (reference sequence). CDR3 bases: TGTGCCAGCAGCTTGGGACTGAACACTGAAGCTTTCTTT. Its translation: CASSLGLNTEAFF. Full variable domain (outside the CDR3, taken from reference TRBV5-5 and TRBJ1-1): DAGVTQSPTHLIKTRGQQVTLRCSPISGHKSVSWYQQVLGQGPQFIFQYYEKEERGRGNFPDRFSARQFPNYSSELNVNALLLGDSALYLCASSLGLNTEAFFGQGTRLTVV.

The chain employs TRBV4-1 and TRBJ1-6; TRBD1 agrees at 10 bases. The germline CDR1 and CDR2 sequences are MGHRA and YSYEKL. This CDR3 region has 18 residues. The ends lost 3 bases at V and 0 bases at J; junction bases unmatched: 5. The DNA for the CDR3 is TGCGCCAGCAGCCACCTTCGGACAGGGGGCTCCTATAATTCACCCCTCCACTTT. Translation: CASSHLRTGGSYNSPLHF.

The chain combines TRBV2 with TRBJ2-3; 12 bases line up with TRBD2. The V gene's germline CDR1 is SNHLY and CDR2 FYNNEI. The CDR3 length is 15 residues. V was pared by 6 bases and J by 6 bases, with 7 bases of the junction left unmatched. This CDR3 is CASRRLAGEGDTQYF. The CDR3 nucleotides are TGTGCCAGCAGGAGACTAGCGGGAGAAGGGGATACGCAGTATTTT.

The gene calls are TRBV2 and TRBJ1-2; D gene ambiguous. CDR3 size: 14 residues. Trimming took 4 bases from V and 8 from J, leaving 17 bases between them. Germline V gene lookup returns CDR1 SNHLY and CDR2 FYNNEI. DNA for the CDR3: TGTGCCAGCAGTGGTTCAGGTCCCCTAATGGGCTACACCTTC. Protein product: CASSGSGPLMGYTF. The variable domain in full, with the rest retrieved from reference TRBV2 and TRBJ1-2, is EPEVTQTPSHQVTQMGQEVILRCVPISNHLYFYWYRQILGQKVEFLVSFYNNEISEKSEIFDDQFSVERPDGSNFTLKIRSTKLEDSAMYFCASSGSGPLMGYTFGSGTRLTVV.

Here the CDR3 reads CASSLSGTSGIYNEQFF. The CDR3 coding sequence is TGCGCCAGCAGCTTGAGTGGGACTAGCGGGATTTACAATGAGCAGTTCTTC. The chain recombines TRBV5-1 with TRBJ2-1; TRBD2 matches at 13 bases. From germline, CDR1 is SGHRS and CDR2 YFSETQ. This CDR3 is 17 amino acids long. V gave up 1 base and J gave up 4 bases; unmatched junction bases: 5.

This sequence joins TRBV10-3 and TRBJ2-5; D ambiguous. The CDR3 covers 13 residues. Trimming cost V 2 bases and J 2 bases, with 6 bases left between them. Looked up from germline, CDR1 is ENHRY and CDR2 is SYGVKD. CDR3: CAISEPLQETQYF. The CDR3 region has the DNA TGTGCCATCAGTGAGCCACTTCAAGAGACCCAGTACTTC.

This chain connects TRBV6-1 to TRBJ2-7; D unresolved. CDR1 and CDR2 from the germline V gene are MNHNS and SASEGT. The CDR3 totals 14 residues. Trimming cost V 4 bases and J 2 bases, with 12 bases left between them. The CDR3 DNA reads as TGTGCCAGCAGTGGAAGGACGGTGACCTACGAGCAGTACTTC. Translating it yields CASSGRTVTYEQYF.

This clone appeared a single time. The V gene is TRBV6-5, the J gene TRBJ2-5; possibly TRBD1 or TRBD2 for D (6 bases each). The CDR3 spans 15 residues. Trimming removed 7 bases at V and 1 base at J, with 16 bases between. The germline V gene has CDR1 MNHEY and CDR2 SVGAGI. The CDR3 protein is CASKYSRGGQETQYF. Written as DNA, the CDR3 is TGTGCCAGCAAATATAGCAGGGGAGGCCAAGAGACCCAGTACTTC.